Given below is one TCR beta chain in context. Its matching antigen is unknown. Assay execution proceeded at the deep level. Profiled with immunoSEQ multiplex PCR; TCRdb holds only in-frame clones, not every one. Among about 1 million clones listed, 65% to 80% were seen once. V lost 2 bases to trimming and J lost 1 base, with 12 bases between them. The CDR3 spans 16 residues. Germline V gives CDR1 KGHSH, CDR2 LQKENI. The data are from a study of shared clonotypes between healthy human individuals. Findings and limits, study-wide: Larger estimated richness was generally recorded for naive subsets relative to memory subsets.

The CD4+ fraction was divided into a CD45RA+ naive subset and a CD45RA-negative memory subset. The sample taken for sequencing was memory CD4+ T cells sorted from blood. As to subset: CD45RA-negative fraction. The origin of this receptor is a man younger than 35 in good health. The chain links TRBV18 to TRBJ1-3; D not certain. The CDR3 DNA sequence: TGTGCCAGCTCACCAGTCGTTGGGGATTCTGGAAACACCATATATTTT. Translation gives CASSPVVGDSGNTIYF.